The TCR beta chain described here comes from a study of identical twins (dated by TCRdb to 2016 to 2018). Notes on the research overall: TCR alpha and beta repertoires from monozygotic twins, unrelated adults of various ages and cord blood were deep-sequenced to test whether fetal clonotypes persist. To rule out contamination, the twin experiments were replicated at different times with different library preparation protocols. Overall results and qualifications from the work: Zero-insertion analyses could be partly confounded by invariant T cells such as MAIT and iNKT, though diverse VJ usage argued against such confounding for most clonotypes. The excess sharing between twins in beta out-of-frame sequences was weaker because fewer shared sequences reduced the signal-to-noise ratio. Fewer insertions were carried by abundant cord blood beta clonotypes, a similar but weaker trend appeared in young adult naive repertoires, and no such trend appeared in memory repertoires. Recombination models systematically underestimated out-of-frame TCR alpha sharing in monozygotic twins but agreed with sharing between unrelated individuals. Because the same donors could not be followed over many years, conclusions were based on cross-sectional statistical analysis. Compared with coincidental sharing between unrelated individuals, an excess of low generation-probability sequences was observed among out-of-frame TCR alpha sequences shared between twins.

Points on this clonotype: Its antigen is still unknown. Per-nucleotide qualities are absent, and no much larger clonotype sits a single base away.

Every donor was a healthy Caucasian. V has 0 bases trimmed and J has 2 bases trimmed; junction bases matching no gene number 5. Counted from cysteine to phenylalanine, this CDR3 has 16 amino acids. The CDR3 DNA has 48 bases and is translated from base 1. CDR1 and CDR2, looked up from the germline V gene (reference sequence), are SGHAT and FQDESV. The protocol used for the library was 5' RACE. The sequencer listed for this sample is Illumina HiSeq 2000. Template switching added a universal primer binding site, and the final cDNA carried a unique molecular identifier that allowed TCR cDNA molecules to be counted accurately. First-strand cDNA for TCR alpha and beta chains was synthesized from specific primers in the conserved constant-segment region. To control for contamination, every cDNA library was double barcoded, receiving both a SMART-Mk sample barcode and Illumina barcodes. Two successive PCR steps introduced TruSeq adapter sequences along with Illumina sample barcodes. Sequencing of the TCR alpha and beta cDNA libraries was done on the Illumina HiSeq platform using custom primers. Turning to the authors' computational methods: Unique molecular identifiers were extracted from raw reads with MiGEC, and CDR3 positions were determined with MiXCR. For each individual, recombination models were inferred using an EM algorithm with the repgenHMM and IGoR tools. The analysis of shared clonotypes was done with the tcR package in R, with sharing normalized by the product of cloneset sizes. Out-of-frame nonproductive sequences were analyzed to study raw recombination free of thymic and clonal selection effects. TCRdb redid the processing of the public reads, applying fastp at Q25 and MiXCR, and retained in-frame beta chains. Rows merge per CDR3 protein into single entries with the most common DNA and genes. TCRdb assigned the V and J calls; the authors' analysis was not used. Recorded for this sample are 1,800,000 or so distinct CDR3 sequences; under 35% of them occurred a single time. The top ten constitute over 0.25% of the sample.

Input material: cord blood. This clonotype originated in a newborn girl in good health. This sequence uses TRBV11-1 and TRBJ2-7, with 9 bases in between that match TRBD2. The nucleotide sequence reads TGTGCCAGCAGCTTAGCCGGGACTAGCCGAACCTACGAGCAGTACTTC. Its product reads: CASSLAGTSRTYEQYF.